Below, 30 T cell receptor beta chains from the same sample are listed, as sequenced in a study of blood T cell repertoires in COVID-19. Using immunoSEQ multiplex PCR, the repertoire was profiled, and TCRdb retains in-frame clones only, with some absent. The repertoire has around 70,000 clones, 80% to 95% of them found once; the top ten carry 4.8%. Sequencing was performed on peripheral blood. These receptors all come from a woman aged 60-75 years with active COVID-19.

The CDR3 loop reads CASSKSVSIAKNIQYF. The CDR3 bases are TGTGCCAGCAGCAAAAGCGTTTCTATAGCCAAAAACATTCAGTACTTC. This chain connects TRBV21-1 to TRBJ2-4; the tabulated D call, TRBD2, remains unverified against the DNA. TRBV21-1 is labeled a pseudogene. The CDR3 has 16 residues.

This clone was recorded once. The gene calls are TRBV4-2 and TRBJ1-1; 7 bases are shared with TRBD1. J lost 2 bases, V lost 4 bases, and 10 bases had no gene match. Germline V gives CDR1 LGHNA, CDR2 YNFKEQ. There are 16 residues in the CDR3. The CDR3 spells CASSRKQGGINTEAFF. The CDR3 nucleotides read TGTGCCAGCAGCCGGAAGCAAGGGGGCATAAACACTGAAGCTTTCTTT.

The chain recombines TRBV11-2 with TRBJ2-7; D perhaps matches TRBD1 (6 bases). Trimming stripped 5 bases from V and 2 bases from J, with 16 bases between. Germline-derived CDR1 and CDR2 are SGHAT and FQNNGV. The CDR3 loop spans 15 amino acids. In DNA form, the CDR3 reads TGTGCCAGCAGCCCCAGACGGACAGCCCCCTACGAGCAGTACTTC. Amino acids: CASSPRRTAPYEQYF.

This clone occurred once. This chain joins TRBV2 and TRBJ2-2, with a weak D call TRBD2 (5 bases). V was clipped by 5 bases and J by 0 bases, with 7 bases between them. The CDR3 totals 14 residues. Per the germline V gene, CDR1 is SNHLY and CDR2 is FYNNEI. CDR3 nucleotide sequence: TGTGCCAGCAGTATACTAGCGAACACCGGGGAGCTGTTTTTT. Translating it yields CASSILANTGELFF.

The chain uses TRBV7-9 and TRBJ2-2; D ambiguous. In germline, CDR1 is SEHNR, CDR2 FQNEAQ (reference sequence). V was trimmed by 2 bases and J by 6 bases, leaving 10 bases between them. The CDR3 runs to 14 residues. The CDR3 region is CASSLPVGAGELFF. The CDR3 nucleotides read TGTGCCAGCAGCTTACCTGTGGGCGCCGGGGAGCTGTTTTTT.

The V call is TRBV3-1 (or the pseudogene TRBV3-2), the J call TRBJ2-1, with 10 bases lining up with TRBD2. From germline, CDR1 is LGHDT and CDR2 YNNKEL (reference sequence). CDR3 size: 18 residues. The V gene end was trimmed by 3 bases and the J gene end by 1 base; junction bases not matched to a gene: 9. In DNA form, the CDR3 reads TGTGCCAGCAGCCAGACTTCGCTAGCGGGAGTATCCTACAATGAGCAGTTCTTC. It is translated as CASSQTSLAGVSYNEQFF.

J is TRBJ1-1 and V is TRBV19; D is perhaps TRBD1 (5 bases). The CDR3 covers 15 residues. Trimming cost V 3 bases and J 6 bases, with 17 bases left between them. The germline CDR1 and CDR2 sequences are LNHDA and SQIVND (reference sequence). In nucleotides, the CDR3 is TGTGCCAGTAGTATTCGGGGGAGTTTAAGGGCTGAAGCTTTCTTT. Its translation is CASSIRGSLRAEAFF. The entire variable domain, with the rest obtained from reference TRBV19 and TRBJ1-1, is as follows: DGGITQSPKYLFRKEGQNVTLSCEQNLNHDAMYWYRQDPGQGLRLIYYSQIVNDFQKGDIAEGYSVSREKKESFPLTVTSAQKNPTAFYLCASSIRGSLRAEAFFGQGTRLTVV.

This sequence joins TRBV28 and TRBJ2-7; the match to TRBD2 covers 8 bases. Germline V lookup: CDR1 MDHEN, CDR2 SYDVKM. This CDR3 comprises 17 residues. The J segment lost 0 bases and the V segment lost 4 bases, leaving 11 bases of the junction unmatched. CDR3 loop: CASSSPLRSGSSYEQYF. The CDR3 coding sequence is TGTGCCAGCAGTTCCCCCTTGAGGAGCGGGAGCTCCTACGAGCAGTACTTC. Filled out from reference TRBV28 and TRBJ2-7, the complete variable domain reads DVKVTQSSRYLVKRTGEKVFLECVQDMDHENMFWYRQDPGLGLRLIYFSYDVKMKEKGDIPEGYSVSREKKERFSLILESASTNQTSMYLCASSSPLRSGSSYEQYFGPGTRLTVT.

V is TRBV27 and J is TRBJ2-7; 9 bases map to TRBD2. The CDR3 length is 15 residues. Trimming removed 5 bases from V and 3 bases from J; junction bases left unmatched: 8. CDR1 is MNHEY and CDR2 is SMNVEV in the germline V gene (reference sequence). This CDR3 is CASSPLAGVFYEQYF. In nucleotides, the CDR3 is TGTGCCAGCAGTCCCTTAGCGGGAGTGTTCTACGAGCAGTACTTC.

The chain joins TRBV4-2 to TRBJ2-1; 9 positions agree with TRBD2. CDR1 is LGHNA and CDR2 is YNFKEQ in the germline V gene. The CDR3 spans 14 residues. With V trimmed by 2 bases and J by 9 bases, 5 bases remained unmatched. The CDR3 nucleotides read TGTGCCAGCAGCCAACCCCGACTAGCGGCTGAGCAGTTCTTC. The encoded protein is CASSQPRLAAEQFF.

The CDR3 here is CASKTSGSSLEQFF. In DNA form, the CDR3 reads TGTGCCAGCAAGACTAGCGGGAGCTCGCTTGAGCAGTTCTTC. This sequence joins TRBV6-6 and TRBJ2-1; TRBD2 matches 12 bases. The J segment lost 9 bases and the V segment lost 7 bases, leaving 7 bases of the junction unmatched. Germline CDR1 MNHNY, CDR2 SVGAGI (reference sequence). CDR3 length: 14 residues.

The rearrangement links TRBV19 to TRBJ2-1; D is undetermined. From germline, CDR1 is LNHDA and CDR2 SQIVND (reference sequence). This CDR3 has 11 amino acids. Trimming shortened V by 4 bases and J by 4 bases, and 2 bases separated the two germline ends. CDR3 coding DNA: TGTGCCAGTAGTACTTACAATGAGCAGTTCTTC. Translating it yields CASSTYNEQFF.

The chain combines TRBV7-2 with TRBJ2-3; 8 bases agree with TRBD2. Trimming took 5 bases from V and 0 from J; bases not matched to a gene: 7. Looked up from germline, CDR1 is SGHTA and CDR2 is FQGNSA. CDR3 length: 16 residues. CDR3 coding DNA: TGTGCCAGCAGCCCTCGGGGCGGGGGGAGCACAGATACGCAGTATTTT. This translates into CASSPRGGGSTDTQYF.

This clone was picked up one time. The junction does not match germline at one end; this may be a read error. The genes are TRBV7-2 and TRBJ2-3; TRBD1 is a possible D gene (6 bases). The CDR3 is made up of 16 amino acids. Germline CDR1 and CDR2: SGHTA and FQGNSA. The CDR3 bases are TGTGCCAGCAGCTTAGGAGCGGACAGTCGGACCCGTCCGGGGAATTTT. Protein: CASSLGADSRTRPGNF. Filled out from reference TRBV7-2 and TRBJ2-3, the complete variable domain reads GAGVSQSPSNKVTEKGKDVELRCDPISGHTALYWYRQSLGQGLEFLIYFQGNSAPDKSGLPSDRFSAERTGGSVSTLTIQRTQQEDSAVYLCASSLGADSRTRPGNFGPGTRLTVL.

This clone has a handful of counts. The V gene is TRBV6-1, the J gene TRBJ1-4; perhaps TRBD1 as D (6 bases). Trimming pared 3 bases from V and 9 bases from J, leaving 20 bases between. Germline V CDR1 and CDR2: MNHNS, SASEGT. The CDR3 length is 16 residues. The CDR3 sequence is CASSDPPGGLSKKLFF. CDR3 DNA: TGTGCCAGCAGTGACCCCCCCGGGGGGCTAAGTAAAAAACTGTTTTTT.

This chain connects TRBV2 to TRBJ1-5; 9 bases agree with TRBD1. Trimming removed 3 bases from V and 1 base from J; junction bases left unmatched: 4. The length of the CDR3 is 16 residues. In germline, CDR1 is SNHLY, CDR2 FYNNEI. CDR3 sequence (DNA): TGTGCCAGCAGTGATGACAGGGGGATGAGCAATCAGCCCCAGCATTTT. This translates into CASSDDRGMSNQPQHF.

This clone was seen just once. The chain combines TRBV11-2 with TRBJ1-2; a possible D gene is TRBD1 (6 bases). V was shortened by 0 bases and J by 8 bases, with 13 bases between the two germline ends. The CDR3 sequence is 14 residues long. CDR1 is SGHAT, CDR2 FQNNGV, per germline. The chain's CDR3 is CASSLDGRQGGYTF. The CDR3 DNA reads TGTGCCAGCAGCTTAGACGGACGCCAGGGGGGCTACACCTTC.

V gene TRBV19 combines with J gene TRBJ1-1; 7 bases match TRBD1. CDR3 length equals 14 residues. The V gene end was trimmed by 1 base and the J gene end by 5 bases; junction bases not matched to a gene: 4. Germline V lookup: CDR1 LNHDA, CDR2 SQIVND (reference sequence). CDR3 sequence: CASSIAAGGTEAFF. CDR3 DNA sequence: TGTGCCAGTAGTATAGCGGCAGGGGGTACTGAAGCTTTCTTT.

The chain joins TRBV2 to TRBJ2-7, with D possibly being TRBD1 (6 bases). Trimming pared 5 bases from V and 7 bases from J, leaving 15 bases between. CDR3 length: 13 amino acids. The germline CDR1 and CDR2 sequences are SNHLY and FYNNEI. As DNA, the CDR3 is TGTGCCAGCAGTCCCGTTGGCAGGGGAGAGCAGTACTTC. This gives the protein CASSPVGRGEQYF.

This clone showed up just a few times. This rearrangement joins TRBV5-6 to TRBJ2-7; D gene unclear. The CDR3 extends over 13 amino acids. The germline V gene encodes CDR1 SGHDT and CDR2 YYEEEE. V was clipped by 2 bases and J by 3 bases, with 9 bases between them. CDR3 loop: CASSLNLLYEQYF. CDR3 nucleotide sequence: TGTGCCAGCAGCTTAAACTTGCTCTACGAGCAGTACTTC.

In nucleotides, the CDR3 is TGTGCCAGCAGCTTGCGGTTTGGAGAAGAGACCCAGTACTTC. This translates into CASSLRFGEETQYF. V gene TRBV5-4 combines with J gene TRBJ2-5; D uncertain. The V end was cut by 1 base, the J end by 3 bases, with 10 bases between. The CDR3 contains 14 residues. Germline V gene sequence: CDR1 SGHNT, CDR2 YYREEE (reference sequence). The entire variable domain, with the rest obtained from reference TRBV5-4 and TRBJ2-5, is as follows: ETGVTQSPTHLIKTRGQQVTLRCSSQSGHNTVSWYQQALGQGPQFIFQYYREEENGRGNFPPRFSGLQFPNYSSELNVNALELDDSALYLCASSLRFGEETQYFGPGTRLLVL.

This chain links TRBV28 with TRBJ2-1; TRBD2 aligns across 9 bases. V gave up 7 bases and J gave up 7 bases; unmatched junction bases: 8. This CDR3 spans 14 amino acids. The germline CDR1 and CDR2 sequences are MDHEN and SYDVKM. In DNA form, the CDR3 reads TGTGCCAGCATCCGTAGCGGGAGTGGGAATGAGCAGTTCTTC. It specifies CASIRSGSGNEQFF.

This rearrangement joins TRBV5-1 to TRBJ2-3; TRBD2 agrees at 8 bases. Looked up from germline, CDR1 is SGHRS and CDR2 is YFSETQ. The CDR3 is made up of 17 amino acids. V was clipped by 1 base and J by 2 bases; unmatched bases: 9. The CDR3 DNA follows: TGCGCCAGCAGCTTGTTTTATCGCGGGAGGCCCACAGATACGCAGTATTTT. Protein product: CASSLFYRGRPTDTQYF.

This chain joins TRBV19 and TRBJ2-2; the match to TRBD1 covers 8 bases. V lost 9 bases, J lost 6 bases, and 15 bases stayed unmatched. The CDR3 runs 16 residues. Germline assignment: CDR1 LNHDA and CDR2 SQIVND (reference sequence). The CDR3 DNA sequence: TGTGCCAGCGAAGGACAGGGACCCATCCGGGCCGGGGAGCTGTTTTTT. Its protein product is CASEGQGPIRAGELFF.

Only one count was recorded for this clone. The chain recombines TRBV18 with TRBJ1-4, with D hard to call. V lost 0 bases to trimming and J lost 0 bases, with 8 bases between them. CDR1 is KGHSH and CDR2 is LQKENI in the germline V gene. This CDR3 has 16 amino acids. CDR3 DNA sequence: TGTGCCAGCTCACCACCCGGGATCTCAACTAATGAAAAACTGTTTTTT. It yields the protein CASSPPGISTNEKLFF.

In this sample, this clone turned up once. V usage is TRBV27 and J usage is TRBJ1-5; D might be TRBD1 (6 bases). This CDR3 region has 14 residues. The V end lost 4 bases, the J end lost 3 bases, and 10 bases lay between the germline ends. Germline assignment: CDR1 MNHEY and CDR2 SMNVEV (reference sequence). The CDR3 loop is CASSSQGPNQPQHF. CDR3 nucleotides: TGTGCCAGCAGTTCCCAGGGGCCCAATCAGCCCCAGCATTTT.

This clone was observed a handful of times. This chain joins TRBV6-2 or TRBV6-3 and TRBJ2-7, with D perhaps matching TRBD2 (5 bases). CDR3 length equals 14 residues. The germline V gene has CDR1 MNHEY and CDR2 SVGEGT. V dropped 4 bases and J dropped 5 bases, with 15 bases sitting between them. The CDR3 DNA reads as TGTGCCAGCAGTTCCCCGGGAACTCCCCACGAGCAGTACTTC. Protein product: CASSSPGTPHEQYF.

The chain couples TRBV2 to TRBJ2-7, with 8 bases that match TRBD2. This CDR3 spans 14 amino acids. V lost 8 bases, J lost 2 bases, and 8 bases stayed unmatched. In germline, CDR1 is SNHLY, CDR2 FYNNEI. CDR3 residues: CASYLSGKAYEQYF. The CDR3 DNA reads TGTGCCAGCTATCTTAGCGGGAAAGCCTACGAGCAGTACTTC.

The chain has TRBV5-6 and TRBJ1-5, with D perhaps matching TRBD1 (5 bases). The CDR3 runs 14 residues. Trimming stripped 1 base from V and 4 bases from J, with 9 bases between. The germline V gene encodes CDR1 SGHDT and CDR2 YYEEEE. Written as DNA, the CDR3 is TGTGCCAGCAGCTTGAGGGGAAGAAATCAGCCCCAGCATTTT. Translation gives CASSLRGRNQPQHF.

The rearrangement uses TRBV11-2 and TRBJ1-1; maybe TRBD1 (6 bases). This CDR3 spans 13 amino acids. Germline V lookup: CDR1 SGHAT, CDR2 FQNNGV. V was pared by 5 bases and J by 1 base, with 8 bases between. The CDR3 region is CASSVGQNTEAFF. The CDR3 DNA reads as TGTGCCAGCAGCGTGGGACAGAACACTGAAGCTTTCTTT.